This T cell receptor (beta chain) was sequenced for a study of blood T cell repertoires in COVID-19. Trimming left V 0 bases short and J 4 bases short, with 10 bases between. This CDR3 is 15 amino acids long. CDR1 is LGHDT and CDR2 is YNNKEL in the germline V gene (reference sequence). Using immunoSEQ multiplex PCR, the repertoire was profiled, and TCRdb retains in-frame clones only, with some absent. The profile shows about 74,000 clones, more than 85% of them singletons. J is TRBJ2-4 and V is TRBV3-1 (or the pseudogene TRBV3-2); the D gene is possibly TRBD1 (5 bases). Sample: peripheral blood. This receptor was identified in a man aged 50 to 59 with COVID-19, enrolled during active disease. The CDR3 region has the DNA TGTGCCAGCAGCCAAGATAAGGGGCAAAAAAACATTCAGTACTTC. This encodes CASSQDKGQKNIQYF.